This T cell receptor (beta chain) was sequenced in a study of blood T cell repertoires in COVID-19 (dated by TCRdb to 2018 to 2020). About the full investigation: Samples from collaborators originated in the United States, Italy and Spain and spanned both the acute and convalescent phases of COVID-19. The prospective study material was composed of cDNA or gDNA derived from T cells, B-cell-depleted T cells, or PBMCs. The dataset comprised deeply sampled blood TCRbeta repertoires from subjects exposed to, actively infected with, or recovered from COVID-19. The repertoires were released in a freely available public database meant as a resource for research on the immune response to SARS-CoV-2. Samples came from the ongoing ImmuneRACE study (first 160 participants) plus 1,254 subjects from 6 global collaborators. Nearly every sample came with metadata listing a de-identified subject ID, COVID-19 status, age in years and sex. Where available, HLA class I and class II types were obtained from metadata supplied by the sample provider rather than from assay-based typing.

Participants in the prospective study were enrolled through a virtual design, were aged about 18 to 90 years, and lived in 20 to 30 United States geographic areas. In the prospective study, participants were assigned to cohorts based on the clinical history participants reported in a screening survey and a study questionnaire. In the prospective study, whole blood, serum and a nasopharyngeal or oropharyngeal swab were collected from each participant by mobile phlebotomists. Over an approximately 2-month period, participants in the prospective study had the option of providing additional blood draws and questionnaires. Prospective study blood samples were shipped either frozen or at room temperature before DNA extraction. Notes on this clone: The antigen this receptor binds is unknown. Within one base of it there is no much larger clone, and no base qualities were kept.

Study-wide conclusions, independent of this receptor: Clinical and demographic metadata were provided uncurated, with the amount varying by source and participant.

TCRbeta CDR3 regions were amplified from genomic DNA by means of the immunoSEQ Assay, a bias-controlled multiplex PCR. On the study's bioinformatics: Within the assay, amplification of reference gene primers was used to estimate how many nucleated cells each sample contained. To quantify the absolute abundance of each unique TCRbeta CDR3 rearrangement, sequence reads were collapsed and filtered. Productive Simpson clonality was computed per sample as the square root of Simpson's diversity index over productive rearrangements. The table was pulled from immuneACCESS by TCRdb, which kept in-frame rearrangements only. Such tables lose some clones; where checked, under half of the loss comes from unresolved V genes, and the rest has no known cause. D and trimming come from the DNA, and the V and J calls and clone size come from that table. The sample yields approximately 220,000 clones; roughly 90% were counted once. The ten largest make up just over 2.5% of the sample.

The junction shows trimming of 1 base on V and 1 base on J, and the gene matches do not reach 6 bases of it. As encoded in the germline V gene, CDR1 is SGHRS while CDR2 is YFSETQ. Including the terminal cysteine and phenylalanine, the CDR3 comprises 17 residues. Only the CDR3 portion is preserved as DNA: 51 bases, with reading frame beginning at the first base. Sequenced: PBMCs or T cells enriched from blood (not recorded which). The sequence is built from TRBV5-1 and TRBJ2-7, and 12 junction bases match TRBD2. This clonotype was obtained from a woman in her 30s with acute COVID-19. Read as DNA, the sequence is TGCGCCAGCAGCTTGTCTAGCGGGGGGGCCGTTTCCTACGAGCAGTACTTC. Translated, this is CASSLSSGGAVSYEQYF.